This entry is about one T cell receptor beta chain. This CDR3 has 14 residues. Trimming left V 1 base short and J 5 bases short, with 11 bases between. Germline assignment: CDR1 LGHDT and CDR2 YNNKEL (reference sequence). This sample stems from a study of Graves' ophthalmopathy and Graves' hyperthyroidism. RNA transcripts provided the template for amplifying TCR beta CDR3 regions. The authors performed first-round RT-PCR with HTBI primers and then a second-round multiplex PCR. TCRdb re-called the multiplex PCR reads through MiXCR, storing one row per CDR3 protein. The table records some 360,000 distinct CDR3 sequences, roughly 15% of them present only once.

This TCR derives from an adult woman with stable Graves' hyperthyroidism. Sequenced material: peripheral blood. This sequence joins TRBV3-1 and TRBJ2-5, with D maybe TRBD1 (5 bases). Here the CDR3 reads CASSQVSWGETQYF. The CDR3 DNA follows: TGTGCCAGCAGCCAAGTGTCCTGGGGCGAGACCCAGTACTTC.